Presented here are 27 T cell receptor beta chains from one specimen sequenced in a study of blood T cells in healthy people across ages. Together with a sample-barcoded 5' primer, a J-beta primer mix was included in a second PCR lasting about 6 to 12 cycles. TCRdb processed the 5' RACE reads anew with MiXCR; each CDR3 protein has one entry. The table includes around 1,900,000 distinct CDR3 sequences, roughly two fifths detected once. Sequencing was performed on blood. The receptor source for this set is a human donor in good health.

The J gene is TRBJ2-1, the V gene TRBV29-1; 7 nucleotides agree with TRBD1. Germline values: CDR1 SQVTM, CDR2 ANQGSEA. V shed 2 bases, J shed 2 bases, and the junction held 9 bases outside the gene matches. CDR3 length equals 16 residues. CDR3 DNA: TGCAGCGTTGAAATACCCTGGGGACAGACCTACAATGAGCAGTTCTTC. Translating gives CSVEIPWGQTYNEQFF.

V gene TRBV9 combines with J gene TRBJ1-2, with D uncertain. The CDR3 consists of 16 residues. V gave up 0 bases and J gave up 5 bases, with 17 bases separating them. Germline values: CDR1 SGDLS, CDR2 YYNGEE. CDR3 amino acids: CASSVAPERARYGYTF. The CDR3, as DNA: TGTGCCAGCAGCGTAGCTCCGGAGCGGGCGAGGTATGGCTACACCTTC.

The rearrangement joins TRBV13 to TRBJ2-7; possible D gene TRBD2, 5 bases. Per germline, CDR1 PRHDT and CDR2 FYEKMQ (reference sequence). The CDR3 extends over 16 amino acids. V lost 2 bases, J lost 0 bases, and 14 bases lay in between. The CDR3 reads CASSLNLIGSSYEQYF. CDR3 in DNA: TGTGCCAGCAGCTTAAACTTGATTGGGAGCTCCTACGAGCAGTACTTC.

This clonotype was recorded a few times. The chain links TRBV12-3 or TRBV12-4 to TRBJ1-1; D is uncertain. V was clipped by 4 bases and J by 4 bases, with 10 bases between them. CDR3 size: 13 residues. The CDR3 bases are TGTGCCAGCAGTTCCTATTTAGGCACTGAAGCTTTCTTT. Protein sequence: CASSSYLGTEAFF.

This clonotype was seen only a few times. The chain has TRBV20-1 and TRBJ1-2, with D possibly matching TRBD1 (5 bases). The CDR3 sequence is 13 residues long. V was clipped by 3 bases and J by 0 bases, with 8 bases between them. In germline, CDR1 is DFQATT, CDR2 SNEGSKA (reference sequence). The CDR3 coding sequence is TGCAGTGCTAGGCCAGGGTCTAACTATGGCTACACCTTC. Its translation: CSARPGSNYGYTF.

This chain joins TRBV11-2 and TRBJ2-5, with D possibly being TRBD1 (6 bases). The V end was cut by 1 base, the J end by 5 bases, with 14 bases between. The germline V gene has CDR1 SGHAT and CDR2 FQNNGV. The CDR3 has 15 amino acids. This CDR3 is CASSLVAGAYETQYF. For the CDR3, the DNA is TGTGCCAGCAGCTTAGTCGCAGGGGCGTACGAGACCCAGTACTTC. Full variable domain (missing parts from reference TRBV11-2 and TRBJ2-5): EAGVAQSPRYKIIEKRQSVAFWCNPISGHATLYWYQQILGQGPKLLIQFQNNGVVDDSQLPKDRFSAERLKGVDSTLKIQPAKLEDSAVYLCASSLVAGAYETQYFGPGTRLLVL.

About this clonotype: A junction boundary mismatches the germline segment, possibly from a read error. The CDR3: CATSYSGIRGVYNEQFF. The CDR3 DNA sequence: TGTGCCACCAGTTACTCAGGGATCCGAGGGGTGTACAATGAGCAGTTCTTC. This chain joins TRBV6-2 or TRBV6-3 and TRBJ2-1, with D perhaps being TRBD1 or TRBD2 (5 bases each). The germline gives CDR1 MNHEY, CDR2 SVGEGT. The CDR3 loop spans 17 amino acids.

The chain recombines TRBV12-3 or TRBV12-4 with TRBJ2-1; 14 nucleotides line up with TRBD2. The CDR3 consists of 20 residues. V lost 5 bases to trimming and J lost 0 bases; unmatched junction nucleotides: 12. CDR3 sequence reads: CASSTTPGTSGGHSYNEQFF. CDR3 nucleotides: TGTGCCAGCAGTACTACCCCCGGGACTAGCGGGGGACACTCCTACAATGAGCAGTTCTTC.

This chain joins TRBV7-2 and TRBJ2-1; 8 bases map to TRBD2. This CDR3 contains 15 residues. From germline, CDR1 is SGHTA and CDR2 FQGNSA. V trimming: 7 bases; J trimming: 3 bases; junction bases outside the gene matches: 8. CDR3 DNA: TGTGCCAGCACCCCCGAGAGCGGGAGCTACAATGAGCAGTTCTTC. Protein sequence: CASTPESGSYNEQFF.

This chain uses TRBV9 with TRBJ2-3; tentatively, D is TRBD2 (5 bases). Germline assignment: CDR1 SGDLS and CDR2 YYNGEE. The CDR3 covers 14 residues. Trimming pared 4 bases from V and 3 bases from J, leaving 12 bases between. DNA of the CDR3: TGTGCCAGCAGCCGGGGTTGGGCAACAGATACGCAGTATTTT. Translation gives CASSRGWATDTQYF.

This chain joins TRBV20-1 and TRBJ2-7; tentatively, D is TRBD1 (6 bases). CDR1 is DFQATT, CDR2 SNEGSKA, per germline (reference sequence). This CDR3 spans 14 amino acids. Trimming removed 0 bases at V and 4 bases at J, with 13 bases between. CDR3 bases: TGCAGTGCTAGAGATTCCGGGACAATATACGAGCAGTACTTC. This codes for CSARDSGTIYEQYF.

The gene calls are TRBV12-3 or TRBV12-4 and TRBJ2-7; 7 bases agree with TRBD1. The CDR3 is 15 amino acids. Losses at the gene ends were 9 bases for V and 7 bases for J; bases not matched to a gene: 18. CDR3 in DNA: TGTGCCAGTAACGGGCAGGACAGGCTTTGTCGGGAGCAGTACTTC. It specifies CASNGQDRLCREQYF.

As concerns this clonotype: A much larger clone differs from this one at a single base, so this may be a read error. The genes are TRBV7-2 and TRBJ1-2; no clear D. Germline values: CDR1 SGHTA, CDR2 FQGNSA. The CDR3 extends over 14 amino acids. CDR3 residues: CAGSDDLTNYGYTF. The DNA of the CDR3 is TGTGCCGGCAGCGACGACCTGACTAACTATGGCTACACCTTC.

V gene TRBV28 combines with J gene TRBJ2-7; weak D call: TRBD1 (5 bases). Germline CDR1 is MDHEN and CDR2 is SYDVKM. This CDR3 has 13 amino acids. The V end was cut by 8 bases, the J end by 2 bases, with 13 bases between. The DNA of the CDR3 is TGTGCCAGCGCATCGCTGGGGCCCTACGAGCAGTACTTC. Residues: CASASLGPYEQYF. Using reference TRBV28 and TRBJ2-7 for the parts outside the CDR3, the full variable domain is DVKVTQSSRYLVKRTGEKVFLECVQDMDHENMFWYRQDPGLGLRLIYFSYDVKMKEKGDIPEGYSVSREKKERFSLILESASTNQTSMYLCASASLGPYEQYFGPGTRLTVT.

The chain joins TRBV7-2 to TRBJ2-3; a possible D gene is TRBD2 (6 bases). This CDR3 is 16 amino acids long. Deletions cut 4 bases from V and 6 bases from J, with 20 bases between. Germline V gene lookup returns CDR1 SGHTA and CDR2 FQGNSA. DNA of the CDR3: TGTGCCAGCAGCTCGCCGACTAGTCTCCCTTTTGATACGCAGTATTTT. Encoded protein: CASSSPTSLPFDTQYF.

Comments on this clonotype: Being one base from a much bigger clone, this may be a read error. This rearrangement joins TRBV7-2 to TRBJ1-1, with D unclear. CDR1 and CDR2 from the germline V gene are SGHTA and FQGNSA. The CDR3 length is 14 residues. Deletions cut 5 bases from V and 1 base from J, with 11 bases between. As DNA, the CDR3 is TGTGCCAGCAGCGTTGACATTACGAACACTGAAGCTTTCTTT. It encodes CASSVDITNTEAFF. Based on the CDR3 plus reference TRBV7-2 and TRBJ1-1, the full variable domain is GAGVSQSPSNKVTEKGKDVELRCDPISGHTALYWYRQSLGQGLEFLIYFQGNSAPDKSGLPSDRFSAERTGGSVSTLTIQRTQQEDSAVYLCASSVDITNTEAFFGQGTRLTVV.

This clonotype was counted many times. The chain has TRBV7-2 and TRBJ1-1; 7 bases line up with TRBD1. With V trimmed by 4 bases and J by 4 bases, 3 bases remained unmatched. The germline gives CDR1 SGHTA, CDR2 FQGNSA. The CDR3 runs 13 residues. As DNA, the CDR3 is TGTGCCAGCAGCTCCCACAGGGGCACTGAAGCTTTCTTT. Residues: CASSSHRGTEAFF.

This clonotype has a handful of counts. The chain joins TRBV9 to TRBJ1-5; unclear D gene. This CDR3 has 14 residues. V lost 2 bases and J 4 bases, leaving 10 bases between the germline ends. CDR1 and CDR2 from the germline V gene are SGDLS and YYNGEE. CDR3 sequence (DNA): TGTGCCAGCAGCGTCGGCGGGGTAAATCAGCCCCAGCATTTT. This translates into CASSVGGVNQPQHF.

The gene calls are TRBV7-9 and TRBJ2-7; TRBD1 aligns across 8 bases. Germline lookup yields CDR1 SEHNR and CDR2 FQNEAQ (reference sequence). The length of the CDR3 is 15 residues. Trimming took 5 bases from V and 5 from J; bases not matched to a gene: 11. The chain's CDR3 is CASSPSPGGKDEQYF. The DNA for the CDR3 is TGTGCCAGCAGCCCTAGCCCAGGGGGCAAGGACGAGCAGTACTTC.

The CDR3 spells CSAIERGPYNEQFF. The CDR3 region has the DNA TGCAGTGCTATTGAGCGGGGGCCTTACAATGAGCAGTTCTTC. V is TRBV20-1 and J is TRBJ2-1; 8 nucleotides align to TRBD2. This CDR3 comprises 14 residues. The V gene's germline CDR1 is DFQATT and CDR2 SNEGSKA (reference sequence). Trimming took 4 bases from V and 4 from J; bases not matched to a gene: 6.

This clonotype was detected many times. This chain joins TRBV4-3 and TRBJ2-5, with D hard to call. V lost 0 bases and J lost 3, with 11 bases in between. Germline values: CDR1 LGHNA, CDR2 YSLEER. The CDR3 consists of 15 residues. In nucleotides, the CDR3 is TGCGCCAGCAGCCAAGATCTCAAGCGAGAAGAGACCCAGTACTTC. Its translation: CASSQDLKREETQYF.

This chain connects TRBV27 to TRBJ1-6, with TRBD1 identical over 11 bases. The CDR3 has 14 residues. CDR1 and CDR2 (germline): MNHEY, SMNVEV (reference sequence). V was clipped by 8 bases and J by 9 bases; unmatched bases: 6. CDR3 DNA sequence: TGTGCCAGCCAGCCCGGGACAGGGGGTTCACCCCTCCACTTT. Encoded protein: CASQPGTGGSPLHF.

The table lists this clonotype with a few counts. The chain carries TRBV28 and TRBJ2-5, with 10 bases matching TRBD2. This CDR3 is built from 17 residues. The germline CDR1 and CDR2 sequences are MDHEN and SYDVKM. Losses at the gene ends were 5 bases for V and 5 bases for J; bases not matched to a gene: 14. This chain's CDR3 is CASSPPPLGTSVETQYF. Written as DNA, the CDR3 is TGTGCCAGCAGTCCCCCACCCCTCGGGACTAGCGTTGAGACCCAGTACTTC. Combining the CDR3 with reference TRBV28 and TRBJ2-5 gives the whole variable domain DVKVTQSSRYLVKRTGEKVFLECVQDMDHENMFWYRQDPGLGLRLIYFSYDVKMKEKGDIPEGYSVSREKKERFSLILESASTNQTSMYLCASSPPPLGTSVETQYFGPGTRLLVL.

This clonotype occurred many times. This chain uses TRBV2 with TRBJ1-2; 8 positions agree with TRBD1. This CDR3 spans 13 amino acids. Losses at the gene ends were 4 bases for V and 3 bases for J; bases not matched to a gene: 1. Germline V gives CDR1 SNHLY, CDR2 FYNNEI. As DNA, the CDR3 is TGTGCCAGCAGTGGGACAGGGTACTATGGCTACACCTTC. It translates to CASSGTGYYGYTF.

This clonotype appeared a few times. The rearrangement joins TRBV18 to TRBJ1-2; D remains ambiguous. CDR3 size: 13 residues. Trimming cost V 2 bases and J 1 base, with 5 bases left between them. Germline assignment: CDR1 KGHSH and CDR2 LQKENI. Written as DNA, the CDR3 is TGTGCCAGCTCACCAGACTTTAACTATGGCTACACCTTC. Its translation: CASSPDFNYGYTF.

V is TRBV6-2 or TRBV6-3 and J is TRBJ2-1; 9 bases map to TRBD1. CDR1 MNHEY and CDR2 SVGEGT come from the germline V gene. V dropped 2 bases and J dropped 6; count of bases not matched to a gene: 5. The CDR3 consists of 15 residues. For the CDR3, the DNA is TGTGCCAGCAGTTACCGGGACAGGGACCTCAATGAGCAGTTCTTC. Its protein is CASSYRDRDLNEQFF.

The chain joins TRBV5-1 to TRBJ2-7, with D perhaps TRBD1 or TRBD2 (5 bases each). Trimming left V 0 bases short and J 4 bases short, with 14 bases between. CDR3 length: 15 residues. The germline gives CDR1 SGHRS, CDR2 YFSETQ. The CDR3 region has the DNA TGCGCCAGCAGCTTGGTGGCAAAAGGGGAGTACGAGCAGTACTTC. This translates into CASSLVAKGEYEQYF. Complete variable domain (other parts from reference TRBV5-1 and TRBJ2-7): KAGVTQTPRYLIKTRGQQVTLSCSPISGHRSVSWYQQTPGQGLQFLFEYFSETQRNKGNFPGRFSGRQFSNSRSEMNVSTLELGDSALYLCASSLVAKGEYEQYFGPGTRLTVT.